Below are 8 T cell receptor beta chains sequenced from a single sample in a study of T cell changes during pregnancy in multiple sclerosis. Sequencing was performed with immunoSEQ multiplex PCR; in TCRdb, only in-frame clones are kept and a portion is missing. The table has 90,000 to 120,000 clones, around nine tenths seen once. Sequencing used peripheral blood, obtained in the second trimester of pregnancy. The receptor set was obtained from a female donor with multiple sclerosis, enrolled in a pregnancy study.

The chain links TRBV5-1 to TRBJ1-2; D gene unclear. The CDR3 spans 13 residues. Trimming took 9 bases from V and 0 from J, leaving 12 bases between them. Germline assignment: CDR1 SGHRS and CDR2 YFSETQ. In DNA, the CDR3 is TGCGCCACTTCTCCGGCGGCTAACTATGGCTACACCTTC. Its protein is CATSPAANYGYTF.

The chain recombines TRBV4-1 with TRBJ2-1, with 9 bases aligning to TRBD2. The CDR3 consists of 17 residues. V lost 1 base and J lost 2; bases outside the gene matches: 6. CDR1 and CDR2 (germline): MGHRA, YSYEKL. The CDR3, as DNA: TGCGCCAGCAGCCAAGTCGAGGCGGGAGGGCCCTACAATGAGCAGTTCTTC. Translated, it gives CASSQVEAGGPYNEQFF.

Here the CDR3 reads CAISESISGRGGDTQYF. DNA for the CDR3: TGTGCCATCAGTGAGTCTATTAGCGGGAGAGGGGGAGATACGCAGTATTTT. J is TRBJ2-3 and V is TRBV10-3; 9 bases match TRBD2. The CDR3 runs 17 residues. The V and J ends lost 0 bases and 5 bases, in that order; junction bases with no gene match: 9. Looked up from germline, CDR1 is ENHRY and CDR2 is SYGVKD.

This clone was seen only once. V gene TRBV9 combines with J gene TRBJ2-7, with 14 positions matching TRBD2. The germline CDR1 and CDR2 sequences are SGDLS and YYNGEE. The length of the CDR3 is 14 residues. With V trimmed by 2 bases and J by 9 bases, 4 bases remained unmatched. The CDR3 loop is CASSVGTSGSVQYF. Here the CDR3 DNA reads TGTGCCAGCAGCGTTGGGACTAGCGGGAGTGTGCAGTACTTC.

The V and J genes are TRBV19 and TRBJ2-1; tentatively, D is TRBD2 (5 bases). Per the germline V gene, CDR1 is LNHDA and CDR2 is SQIVND (reference sequence). V lost 2 bases and J 0 bases, leaving 8 bases between the germline ends. The CDR3 is 15 amino acids. CDR3 bases: TGTGCCAGTAGTATAAATCGGGGCTCCTACAATGAGCAGTTCTTC. This sequence encodes CASSINRGSYNEQFF. Full variable domain (outside the CDR3, taken from reference TRBV19 and TRBJ2-1): DGGITQSPKYLFRKEGQNVTLSCEQNLNHDAMYWYRQDPGQGLRLIYYSQIVNDFQKGDIAEGYSVSREKKESFPLTVTSAQKNPTAFYLCASSINRGSYNEQFFGPGTRLTVL.

The count of this clone is one. CDR3 loop: CASSSARQFLTDTQYF. The DNA for the CDR3 is TGCGCCAGCAGCTCGGCCCGACAGTTTCTTACAGATACGCAGTATTTT. The gene calls are TRBV5-1 and TRBJ2-3; D may be TRBD1 (5 bases). Germline V gene lookup returns CDR1 SGHRS and CDR2 YFSETQ. The V end was cut by 3 bases, the J end by 3 bases, with 17 bases between. This CDR3 has 16 residues.

V gene TRBV5-1 combines with J gene TRBJ1-3; 12 bases align to TRBD1. This CDR3 has 14 amino acids. V lost 5 bases, J lost 6 bases, and 3 bases stayed unmatched. Germline CDR1 is SGHRS and CDR2 is YFSETQ. The chain's CDR3 is CASRGTGGENTIYF. As DNA, the CDR3 is TGCGCCAGCAGGGGGACAGGGGGCGAAAACACCATATATTTT.

As for this clone: One end of the junction fails to match germline, which may point to a read error. V is TRBV2 and J is TRBJ1-2; the match to TRBD1 covers 10 bases. This CDR3 spans 14 amino acids. CDR1 is SNHLY, CDR2 FYNNEI, per germline. CDR3: CASRAGQGVRNYPF. DNA for the CDR3: TGTGCCAGCAGGGCCGGACAGGGGGTCAGAAATTACCCCTTC.